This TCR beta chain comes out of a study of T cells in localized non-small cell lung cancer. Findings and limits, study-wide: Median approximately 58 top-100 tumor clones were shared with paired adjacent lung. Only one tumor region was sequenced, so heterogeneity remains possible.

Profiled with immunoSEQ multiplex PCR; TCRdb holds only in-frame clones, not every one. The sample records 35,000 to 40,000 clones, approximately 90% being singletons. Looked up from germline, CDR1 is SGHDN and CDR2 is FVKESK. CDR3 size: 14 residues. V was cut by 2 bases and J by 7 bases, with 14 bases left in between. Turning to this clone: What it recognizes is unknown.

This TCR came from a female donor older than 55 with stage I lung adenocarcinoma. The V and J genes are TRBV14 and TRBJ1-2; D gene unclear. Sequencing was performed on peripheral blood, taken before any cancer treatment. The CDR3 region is CASSQMTGLGGYTF. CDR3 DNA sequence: TGTGCCAGCAGCCAAATGACCGGCCTCGGTGGCTACACCTTC.